Below are 21 T cell receptor beta chains sequenced from a single sample in a study of cytomegalovirus exposure and HLA in healthy donors. 60 Vbeta and 13 Jbeta primers were used in PCR. The repertoire was sequenced with immunoSEQ multiplex PCR; TCRdb's copy has only in-frame clones and lacks some. This table holds around 210,000 clones, roughly 81% found once. Material: PBMCs. The receptors come from a girl aged 2 to 9 in good health and CMV-seronegative.

The rearrangement joins TRBV6-1 to TRBJ1-2; maybe TRBD1 (6 bases). The CDR3 totals 13 residues. Trimming shortened V by 0 bases and J by 6 bases, and 8 bases separated the two germline ends. Germline assignment: CDR1 MNHNS and CDR2 SASEGT. The DNA for the CDR3 is TGTGCCAGCAGTGAAGCTTACAGGGATGGCTACACCTTC. It codes for CASSEAYRDGYTF.

This chain links TRBV5-6 with TRBJ2-7, with a weak D call TRBD2 (5 bases). Germline V CDR1 and CDR2: SGHDT, YYEEEE. The CDR3 has 14 amino acids. V lost 5 bases to trimming and J lost 6 bases, with 18 bases between them. In DNA, the CDR3 is TGTGCCAGCAGACTTACTAGTAAAGCCCCCGAGCAGTACTTC. Protein: CASRLTSKAPEQYF.

V usage is TRBV10-1 and J usage is TRBJ1-1; TRBD1 matches at 7 bases. With V trimmed by 6 bases and J by 8 bases, 12 bases remained unmatched. There are 14 residues in the CDR3. CDR1 is WNHNN and CDR2 is SYGVQD in the germline V gene (reference sequence). As DNA, the CDR3 is TGCGCCAGCAGCTACGGACAGGAATCGACCGAAGCTTTCTTT. Translation: CASSYGQESTEAFF.

This clone was seen only once. This rearrangement joins TRBV10-2 to TRBJ2-7, with 11 bases fitting TRBD1. CDR3 size: 14 residues. J was trimmed by 6 bases and V by 6 bases; bases with no gene match: 7. Looked up from germline, CDR1 is WSHSY and CDR2 is SAAADI. The CDR3 coding sequence is TGCGCCAGCAGCCCATTGGGGACAGGGGGCGAGCAGTACTTC. Translated, it gives CASSPLGTGGEQYF.

V gene TRBV25-1 combines with J gene TRBJ2-7, with D perhaps TRBD1 (6 bases). Germline values: CDR1 MGHDK, CDR2 SYGVNS. The germline V and J ends were trimmed by 4 bases and 6 bases, with 19 bases remaining between them. CDR3 length: 15 residues. CDR3: CASSGRTGTRTEQYF. The CDR3 coding sequence is TGTGCCAGCAGTGGTCGCACCGGGACACGTACCGAGCAGTACTTC.

The J gene is TRBJ2-1, the V gene TRBV7-2; tentatively, D is TRBD2 (6 bases). V lost 5 bases and J lost 0, with 11 bases in between. CDR3 length: 15 amino acids. Germline CDR1 is SGHTA and CDR2 is FQGNSA. CDR3 amino acids: CASSNAGSSYNEQFF. CDR3 bases: TGTGCCAGCAGCAATGCCGGGAGCTCCTACAATGAGCAGTTCTTC.

This clone was seen a handful of times. The CDR3 DNA reads as TGTGCCAGCAGCCCTCCCGGGGGTAGCGGAAACACCATATATTTT. It yields the protein CASSPPGGSGNTIYF. The chain combines TRBV6-1 with TRBJ1-3; D perhaps matches TRBD1 (5 bases). The CDR3 is made up of 15 amino acids. The germline V gene encodes CDR1 MNHNS and CDR2 SASEGT. V lost 6 bases and J 4 bases, leaving 16 bases between the germline ends.

This clone was counted once. J is TRBJ2-7 and V is TRBV16, with 9 bases that match TRBD2. CDR3 size: 15 residues. CDR1 and CDR2 (germline): KGHSY, FQNENV. Trimming cost V 2 bases and J 4 bases; bases outside gene matches: 6. CDR3 nucleotide sequence: TGTGCCAGCAGCCAAGTGGCGGGGGGGGTTTACGAGCAGTACTTC. Translation gives CASSQVAGGVYEQYF.

The rearrangement joins TRBV5-1 to TRBJ2-5, with 14 bases matching TRBD2. The germline V gene encodes CDR1 SGHRS and CDR2 YFSETQ. The ends lost 4 bases at V and 4 bases at J; junction bases unmatched: 9. This CDR3 has 17 residues. The CDR3 region is CASSKGLAGVSGETQYF. CDR3 nucleotide sequence: TGCGCCAGCAGCAAGGGACTAGCGGGAGTGTCTGGAGAGACCCAGTACTTC.

The chain carries TRBV11-2 and TRBJ2-7, with TRBD2 matching 7 bases. This CDR3 has 15 amino acids. Trimming at V came to 1 base and at J to 2 bases, leaving 5 bases not matched to a gene. Germline CDR1 reads SGHAT; CDR2 reads FQNNGV. The CDR3 here is CASSLAPSGPYEQYF. The CDR3 DNA reads TGTGCCAGCAGCTTAGCGCCTAGCGGACCCTACGAGCAGTACTTC.

This clone turned up a few times. The CDR3, as DNA: TGTGCCTGGAGAGGACAGGGGGGCTACGAGCAGTACTTC. Encoded protein: CAWRGQGGYEQYF. The gene calls are TRBV30 and TRBJ2-7, with 10 bases matching TRBD1. This CDR3 has 13 residues. Germline V lookup: CDR1 GTSNPN, CDR2 SVGIG (reference sequence). Unmatched junction bases numbered 2, after V lost 3 bases and J lost 3 bases.

This clone was detected a few times. This rearrangement joins TRBV4-1 to TRBJ1-4; a possible D gene is TRBD1 (5 bases). V was cut by 6 bases and J by 5 bases, with 13 bases left in between. Germline V gene sequence: CDR1 MGHRA, CDR2 YSYEKL. The CDR3 length is 14 residues. The CDR3 reads CASRGGVENEKLFF. The DNA for the CDR3 is TGCGCCAGCAGGGGGGGAGTCGAAAATGAAAAACTGTTTTTT.

The chain couples TRBV7-6 to TRBJ2-6; the D gene is possibly TRBD1 (6 bases). The CDR3 loop spans 18 amino acids. Germline V lookup: CDR1 SGHVS, CDR2 FNYEAQ. The V end lost 5 bases, the J end lost 1 base, and 18 bases lay between the germline ends. The CDR3 region is CASSLLQGYQSGANVLTF. The CDR3 DNA is TGTGCCAGCAGCCTTTTACAGGGCTATCAATCTGGGGCCAACGTCCTGACTTTC.

The chain has TRBV6-5 and TRBJ1-2; 10 bases are shared with TRBD1. There are 14 residues in the CDR3. Germline lookup yields CDR1 MNHEY and CDR2 SVGAGI. V trimming: 4 bases; J trimming: 5 bases; junction bases outside the gene matches: 4. In nucleotides, the CDR3 is TGTGCCAGCAGTTTTAGGGACAGGGGTTATGGCTACACCTTC. It specifies CASSFRDRGYGYTF.

This chain connects TRBV11-2 to TRBJ2-1; TRBD2 matches 11 bases. Germline loops: CDR1 SGHAT, CDR2 FQNNGV. After removal of 1 base from V and 4 bases from J, the junction contained 6 bases not matched to a gene. This CDR3 contains 17 residues. The DNA of the CDR3 is TGTGCCAGCAGCTTAGCGGTGTCTAGCGGGAGGTACAATGAGCAGTTCTTC. Amino acid sequence: CASSLAVSSGRYNEQFF.

The chain employs TRBV6-1 and TRBJ1-4, with no clear D. This CDR3 is built from 13 residues. CDR1 MNHNS and CDR2 SASEGT come from the germline V gene. V was pared by 2 bases and J by 8 bases, with 9 bases between. CDR3 region: CASSEFGEEKLFF. The CDR3 DNA sequence: TGTGCCAGCAGTGAATTTGGAGAAGAAAAACTGTTTTTT.

V and J are TRBV2 and TRBJ2-3, with TRBD1 identical over 7 bases. Germline V lookup: CDR1 SNHLY, CDR2 FYNNEI. V shed 5 bases and J 0 bases; nucleotides not matched to a gene: 5. The CDR3 totals 15 residues. CDR3 DNA: TGTGCCAGCAGTAGACAGGGCATTAGCACAGATACGCAGTATTTT. Its protein product is CASSRQGISTDTQYF.

The rearrangement uses TRBV11-2 and TRBJ2-7; TRBD2 aligns across 10 bases. Trimming cost V 6 bases and J 3 bases; bases outside gene matches: 5. This CDR3 has 14 residues. Germline CDR1 and CDR2: SGHAT and FQNNGV. The DNA for the CDR3 is TGTGCCAGCAGGGTAGCGGGAGGTGACTACGAGCAGTACTTC. Its protein product is CASRVAGGDYEQYF. The whole variable domain, remainder taken from reference TRBV11-2 and TRBJ2-7, is EAGVAQSPRYKIIEKRQSVAFWCNPISGHATLYWYQQILGQGPKLLIQFQNNGVVDDSQLPKDRFSAERLKGVDSTLKIQPAKLEDSAVYLCASRVAGGDYEQYFGPGTRLTVT.

This clone has more than one count but fewer than ten. The chain carries TRBV29-1 and TRBJ2-3; 8 bases align to TRBD1. Germline loops: CDR1 SQVTM, CDR2 ANQGSEA. J gave up 0 bases and V 3 bases, and 5 bases lay outside the gene matches. CDR3 length equals 15 residues. This CDR3 is CSVDRGHSSTDTQYF. The DNA of the CDR3 is TGCAGCGTTGACAGGGGGCATAGTAGCACAGATACGCAGTATTTT.

The chain is built from TRBV4-2 and TRBJ1-4; 8 bases map to TRBD1. CDR3 size: 16 residues. Germline-derived CDR1 and CDR2 are LGHNA and YNFKEQ. V lost 2 bases and J lost 8; bases outside the gene matches: 10. CDR3 sequence reads: CASSQKHGTGGEKLFF. In DNA form, the CDR3 reads TGTGCCAGCAGCCAAAAACACGGGACAGGCGGCGAAAAACTGTTTTTT.

The chain joins TRBV4-1 to TRBJ2-3; 12 positions match TRBD2. This CDR3 region has 19 residues. The germline gives CDR1 MGHRA, CDR2 YSYEKL. The junction had 11 bases not matched to a gene; V was cut back by 0 bases and J by 4 bases. The CDR3 DNA reads TGCGCCAGCAGCCAAGACCCGGCTAGCGGGAGGGTTGCGGCAGATACGCAGTATTTT. It translates to CASSQDPASGRVAADTQYF.